These 9 T cell receptor beta chains were sequenced from one sample in a study of T cell repertoires in cytomegalovirus infection. Their antigens remain unidentified. TCRdb re-called the reads with MiXCR, one entry per CDR3 protein. The sample carries 900,000 to 950,000 distinct CDR3 sequences, approximately 30% recorded once. Specimen: cultured CD8+ T cells from PBMCs, collected from culture after CMV antigen stimulation. The receptors stem from a human donor in good health (CMV status not recorded). Some clones in this sample may be carry-over from other donors' samples.

The V and J genes are TRBV12-3 or TRBV12-4 and TRBJ1-3; possibly TRBD1 for D (5 bases). The CDR3 is 16 residues long. V was pared by 6 bases and J by 2 bases, with 17 bases between. The CDR3 nucleotides read TGTGCCAGCAGCATCGATGGGGGGTTTACTGGAAACACCATATATTTT. This translates into CASSIDGGFTGNTIYF.

The table lists this clonotype with a few counts. This chain joins TRBV20-1 and TRBJ2-7, with a possible D match to TRBD2 (6 bases). The CDR3 is 13 amino acids. CDR1 DFQATT and CDR2 SNEGSKA come from the germline V gene (reference sequence). V shed 2 bases and J shed 1 base, with 9 bases lying between them. The CDR3 DNA is TGCAGTGCTAGAAGGGACTCTTCCTACGAGCAGTACTTC. This codes for CSARRDSSYEQYF.

The V gene is TRBV7-6, the J gene TRBJ2-1; D possibly corresponds to TRBD2 (6 bases). Germline V gene lookup returns CDR1 SGHVS and CDR2 FNYEAQ. V lost 1 base and J lost 3, with 13 bases in between. CDR3 length: 16 amino acids. The CDR3 DNA reads TGTGCCAGCAGCTTAGAGGAGGAGGAGGGCTACAATGAGCAGTTCTTC. Protein: CASSLEEEEGYNEQFF.

The CDR3 loop reads CASTTPTGETQYF. In DNA, the CDR3 is TGTGCCAGCACCACACCCACAGGGGAGACCCAGTACTTC. The V gene is TRBV6-6, the J gene TRBJ2-5; D possibly corresponds to TRBD1 (6 bases). V lost 7 bases, J lost 5 bases, and 14 bases lay in between. Germline values: CDR1 MNHNY, CDR2 SVGAGI (reference sequence). The CDR3 is 13 residues long.

This clonotype was counted many times. The chain couples TRBV7-6 to TRBJ2-1, with 9 bases lining up with TRBD2. Unmatched junction bases numbered 6, after V lost 6 bases and J lost 3 bases. Germline CDR1 reads SGHVS; CDR2 reads FNYEAQ. This CDR3 comprises 15 residues. CDR3 protein: CASSRSGGIYNEQFF. CDR3 in DNA: TGTGCCAGCAGTCGAAGCGGGGGGATCTACAATGAGCAGTTCTTC.

Only a few counts were recorded for this clonotype. The chain combines TRBV27 with TRBJ1-1; possible D gene TRBD1, 6 bases. This CDR3 spans 17 amino acids. V lost 5 bases and J 1 base, leaving 20 bases between the germline ends. Germline V gives CDR1 MNHEY, CDR2 SMNVEV (reference sequence). In DNA, the CDR3 is TGTGCCAGCAGTCCTAGCGGGGGGCCCATTAGGAACACTGAAGCTTTCTTT. It translates to CASSPSGGPIRNTEAFF.

In DNA form, the CDR3 reads TGCAGCGATAGGACAGGGAACTACAATGAGCAGTTCTTC. It is translated as CSDRTGNYNEQFF. This chain uses TRBV29-1 with TRBJ2-1; TRBD1 agrees at 8 bases. The CDR3 sequence is 13 residues long. V trimming: 7 bases; J trimming: 3 bases; junction bases outside the gene matches: 5. Germline CDR1 SQVTM, CDR2 ANQGSEA.

In its sample, this clonotype was seen many times. V gene TRBV27 combines with J gene TRBJ1-1; no clear D. Trimming removed 3 bases from V and 4 bases from J, with 12 bases in between. The CDR3 extends over 14 amino acids. Looked up from germline, CDR1 is MNHEY and CDR2 is SMNVEV (reference sequence). CDR3 amino acids: CASSLDSAGTEAFF. CDR3 bases: TGTGCCAGCAGTTTGGACTCCGCGGGCACTGAAGCTTTCTTT.

This clonotype has just a few counts. V usage is TRBV19 and J usage is TRBJ1-6; D not certain. V was cut by 7 bases and J by 10 bases, with 17 bases left in between. Germline lookup yields CDR1 LNHDA and CDR2 SQIVND (reference sequence). The CDR3 consists of 14 residues. The CDR3 region has the DNA TGTGCCAGTAAAGCGGGCATGCCGGGGTCACCCCTCCACTTT. This sequence encodes CASKAGMPGSPLHF.